The 2 T cell receptor beta chains below were found in one sample sequenced in a study of T cells in Graves' hyperthyroidism and ophthalmopathy. Amplified TCR beta CDR3 regions came from RNA transcripts. With the HTBI primer set, the TCR CDR3 went through a first round of RT-PCR. TCRdb passed the multiplex PCR reads through MiXCR, listing each CDR3 protein once. The table records 450,000 to 700,000 distinct CDR3 sequences, about half of them present only once. The sequencing sample was made of peripheral blood or thyroid tissue (not recorded which). Every receptor here comes from a woman aged 18-35 years with Graves' hyperthyroidism.

The chain combines TRBV5-1 with TRBJ2-5; D perhaps matches TRBD2 (6 bases). Germline loops: CDR1 SGHRS, CDR2 YFSETQ. Trimming removed 4 bases at V and 5 bases at J, with 24 bases between. The CDR3 covers 17 residues. The CDR3 protein is CASSLRRLVGYKETQYF. Here the CDR3 DNA reads TGCGCCAGCAGCCTCAGGAGACTAGTGGGATATAAGGAGACCCAGTACTTC. The whole variable domain, filled in from reference TRBV5-1 and TRBJ2-5, reads KAGVTQTPRYLIKTRGQQVTLSCSPISGHRSVSWYQQTPGQGLQFLFEYFSETQRNKGNFPGRFSGRQFSNSRSEMNVSTLELGDSALYLCASSLRRLVGYKETQYFGPGTRLLVL.

Concerning this clonotype itself: With a much larger clone just one base away, this may be a read error. The V call is TRBV11-3, the J call TRBJ2-7; 7 nucleotides align to TRBD2. CDR1 and CDR2 from the germline V gene are SGHNT and YENEEA. Trimming removed 7 bases from V and 6 bases from J; junction bases left unmatched: 12. This CDR3 has 14 amino acids. The CDR3, as DNA: TGTGCCAGCACCCCTTCGCGGGAGATCTCCGAGCAGTACTTC. Encoded protein: CASTPSREISEQYF. Using reference TRBV11-3 and TRBJ2-7 for the parts outside the CDR3, the full variable domain is EAGVVQSPRYKIIEKKQPVAFWCNPISGHNTLYWYLQNLGQGPELLIRYENEEAVDDSQLPKDRFSAERLKGVDSTLKIQPAELGDSAVYLCASTPSREISEQYFGPGTRLTVT.